The 23 T cell receptor beta chains below were found in one sample sequenced in a study of blood T cell repertoires in COVID-19. Measured with immunoSEQ multiplex PCR; TCRdb has only the in-frame clones, and not every one. The sample has about 160,000 clones; approximately 80% are singletons. The specimen sequenced was peripheral blood. The source of these receptors is a woman at least 80 years old with active or convalescent COVID-19.

In this sample, this clone turned up once. This rearrangement joins TRBV7-8 to TRBJ1-1; 8 bases agree with TRBD1. Germline values: CDR1 SGHVS, CDR2 FQNEAQ. The CDR3 extends over 14 amino acids. With V trimmed by 5 bases and J by 0 bases, 2 bases remained unmatched. The CDR3 sequence is CASSPTGVNTEAFF. The DNA of the CDR3 is TGTGCCAGCAGCCCGACAGGGGTGAACACTGAAGCTTTCTTT.

DNA for the CDR3: TGTGCCAGCAGTTACCCAACGACAGGGGGCATCGCTGAAGCTTTCTTT. Translation: CASSYPTTGGIAEAFF. The rearrangement links TRBV6-5 to TRBJ1-1; 10 bases map to TRBD1. The V gene end was trimmed by 2 bases and the J gene end by 6 bases; junction bases not matched to a gene: 9. This CDR3 has 16 amino acids. Germline assignment: CDR1 MNHEY and CDR2 SVGAGI.

The chain carries TRBV4-2 and TRBJ1-3; D gene uncertain. The V end lost 4 bases, the J end lost 0 bases, and 13 bases lay between the germline ends. CDR1 LGHNA and CDR2 YNFKEQ come from the germline V gene. The CDR3 length is 16 residues. In DNA, the CDR3 is TGTGCCAGCAGCCCCTTGACTGCGAGCTCTGGAAACACCATATATTTT. Its translation: CASSPLTASSGNTIYF.

CDR3 loop: CANRQGLNTEAFF. The CDR3 nucleotides are TGTGCCAACCGACAGGGGCTGAACACTGAAGCTTTCTTT. This chain uses TRBV18 with TRBJ1-1; 8 bases align to TRBD1. Trimming cost V 10 bases and J 0 bases; bases outside gene matches: 4. The germline V gene encodes CDR1 KGHSH and CDR2 LQKENI. The CDR3 sequence is 13 residues long.

This clone was observed many times. The J gene is TRBJ1-6, the V gene TRBV10-3; TRBD1 agrees at 9 bases. Germline V gives CDR1 ENHRY, CDR2 SYGVKD. V was pared by 7 bases and J by 9 bases, with 4 bases of the junction left unmatched. The CDR3 has 13 residues. In DNA form, the CDR3 reads TGTGCCATCAAAGGGACAGGGATTTCACCCCTCCACTTT. This encodes CAIKGTGISPLHF.

Here the CDR3 reads CASSLVAQMNTEAFF. The CDR3 coding sequence is TGTGCCAGCAGCTTGGTCGCCCAGATGAACACTGAAGCTTTCTTT. V usage is TRBV5-6 and J usage is TRBJ1-1; D gene uncertain. This CDR3 region has 15 residues. V was trimmed by 0 bases and J by 0 bases, leaving 9 bases between them. CDR1 is SGHDT, CDR2 YYEEEE, per germline.

CDR3 sequence reads: CASTSKASEDTQYF. CDR3 nucleotide sequence: TGTGCCAGCACTTCAAAGGCTAGCGAAGATACGCAGTATTTT. The chain combines TRBV7-9 with TRBJ2-3; a possible D gene is TRBD2 (6 bases). The CDR3 is 14 amino acids. The germline CDR1 and CDR2 sequences are SEHNR and FQNEAQ (reference sequence). V gave up 7 bases and J gave up 5 bases, with 16 bases separating them.

The genes are TRBV4-1 and TRBJ2-3, with TRBD1 matching 7 bases. The V segment lost 5 bases and the J segment 4 bases; nucleotides outside the gene matches: 15. The CDR3 loop spans 17 amino acids. Germline values: CDR1 MGHRA, CDR2 YSYEKL. In nucleotides, the CDR3 is TGCGCCAGCAGCTTACAGGGGTACAGCATGGGGGCAGATACGCAGTATTTT. It encodes CASSLQGYSMGADTQYF.

The V and J genes are TRBV7-9 and TRBJ2-3, with TRBD2 matching over 7 bases. Germline CDR1 and CDR2: SEHNR and FQNEAQ (reference sequence). CDR3 length: 13 amino acids. V lost 5 bases to trimming and J lost 4 bases; unmatched junction nucleotides: 3. CDR3 region: CASSPGGADTQYF. The DNA of the CDR3 is TGTGCCAGCAGCCCTGGGGGGGCAGATACGCAGTATTTT.

This clone has only a few counts. The chain links TRBV6-6 to TRBJ1-2; D possibly corresponds to TRBD1 (5 bases). This CDR3 has 13 amino acids. Germline V gene lookup returns CDR1 MNHNY and CDR2 SVGAGI (reference sequence). Trimming cost V 6 bases and J 8 bases, with 16 bases left between them. The CDR3 sequence is CASSRAGGDGYTF. In DNA form, the CDR3 reads TGTGCCAGCAGCCGGGCGGGGGGGGACGGCTACACCTTC.

The chain combines TRBV5-6 with TRBJ1-2; D gene uncertain. Looked up from germline, CDR1 is SGHDT and CDR2 is YYEEEE. The CDR3 runs to 11 residues. V was shortened by 6 bases and J by 4 bases, with 7 bases between the two germline ends. CDR3 residues: CASKKAYGYTF. In DNA form, the CDR3 reads TGTGCCAGCAAGAAAGCCTATGGCTACACCTTC. The complete variable domain, with remaining parts taken from reference TRBV5-6 and TRBJ1-2, reads DAGVTQSPTHLIKTRGQQVTLRCSPKSGHDTVSWYQQALGQGPQFIFQYYEEEERQRGNFPDRFSGHQFPNYSSELNVNALLLGDSALYLCASKKAYGYTFGSGTRLTVV.

The gene calls are TRBV9 and TRBJ2-2; possibly TRBD2 for D (6 bases). V gave up 0 bases and J gave up 2 bases, with 11 bases separating them. Germline V gene lookup returns CDR1 SGDLS and CDR2 YYNGEE. This CDR3 has 16 amino acids. The CDR3 DNA follows: TGTGCCAGCAGCGTAGGAGGAGGGAGAAACACCGGGGAGCTGTTTTTT. The encoded protein is CASSVGGGRNTGELFF.

V and J are TRBV10-2 and TRBJ1-2, with D perhaps TRBD1 (5 bases). Germline CDR1 WSHSY, CDR2 SAAADI. The CDR3 consists of 12 residues. With 10 bases removed from V and 2 bases from J, the gap between germline ends came to 11 bases. The CDR3 protein is CATMGPNYGYTF. As DNA, the CDR3 is TGCGCCACCATGGGGCCGAACTATGGCTACACCTTC.

The chain is built from TRBV4-3 and TRBJ1-2; D perhaps matches TRBD1 (5 bases). The germline gives CDR1 LGHNA, CDR2 YSLEER. Trimming took 1 base from V and 1 from J, leaving 13 bases between them. This CDR3 is 16 amino acids long. The CDR3 coding sequence is TGCGCCAGCAGCCAAGTTCCTCGCCAGGGTAACTATGGCTACACCTTC. Translating it yields CASSQVPRQGNYGYTF.

This chain uses TRBV5-6 with TRBJ2-3; 11 nucleotides align to TRBD2. The CDR3 consists of 17 residues. V shed 4 bases, J shed 5 bases, and the junction held 12 bases outside the gene matches. The germline V gene encodes CDR1 SGHDT and CDR2 YYEEEE. CDR3 sequence: CASSHQVAGGPRDTQYF. The CDR3 bases are TGTGCCAGCAGCCACCAAGTAGCGGGGGGGCCTCGAGATACGCAGTATTTT. The variable domain in full, completed from reference TRBV5-6 and TRBJ2-3, reads DAGVTQSPTHLIKTRGQQVTLRCSPKSGHDTVSWYQQALGQGPQFIFQYYEEEERQRGNFPDRFSGHQFPNYSSELNVNALLLGDSALYLCASSHQVAGGPRDTQYFGPGTRLTVL.

This chain links TRBV11-2 with TRBJ1-2; 11 positions agree with TRBD1. The germline CDR1 and CDR2 sequences are SGHAT and FQNNGV. The CDR3 covers 14 residues. J gave up 6 bases and V 4 bases, and 4 bases lay outside the gene matches. The CDR3 nucleotides are TGTGCCAGCAGCTACGGGACAGGGGGAGATGGCTACACCTTC. Its translation is CASSYGTGGDGYTF.

A few counts support this clone. Written as DNA, the CDR3 is TGTGCCACCAGTACACGACAGGGAGCTGAAAAACTGTTTTTT. It translates to CATSTRQGAEKLFF. This rearrangement joins TRBV15 to TRBJ1-4, with 7 bases lining up with TRBD1. This CDR3 contains 14 residues. The J segment lost 7 bases and the V segment lost 6 bases, leaving 8 bases of the junction unmatched. CDR1 and CDR2 from the germline V gene are LNHNV and YYDKDF (reference sequence).

J is TRBJ2-7 and V is TRBV5-1; unclear D gene. Between the trimmed V and J ends, which lost 0 bases and 5 bases, there was a span of 12 bases. Germline CDR1 reads SGHRS; CDR2 reads YFSETQ. The CDR3 is made up of 14 amino acids. The CDR3 is CASSLGEEHHEQYF. The CDR3 nucleotides are TGCGCCAGCAGCTTGGGAGAGGAACACCACGAGCAGTACTTC.

The V gene is TRBV6-5, the J gene TRBJ2-5; TRBD2 matches at 7 bases. The junction had 4 bases not matched to a gene; V was cut back by 6 bases and J by 0 bases. The CDR3 totals 14 residues. The germline V gene has CDR1 MNHEY and CDR2 SVGAGI. CDR3 sequence (DNA): TGTGCCAGCAGGGGCGGGGGAAACCAAGAGACCCAGTACTTC. Translation gives CASRGGGNQETQYF.

This chain joins TRBV4-3 and TRBJ2-2, with 7 bases identical to TRBD1. The CDR3 runs 15 residues. Germline V gene data show CDR1 as LGHNA and CDR2 as YSLEER. The V and J ends lost 2 bases and 3 bases, in that order; junction bases with no gene match: 3. CDR3 amino acids: CASSQRQGDTGELFF. CDR3 bases: TGCGCCAGCAGCCAACGCCAGGGGGACACCGGGGAGCTGTTTTTT.

The chain is built from TRBV7-9 and TRBJ1-1; 8 bases line up with TRBD1. Trimming took 4 bases from V and 5 from J; bases not matched to a gene: 6. The CDR3 has 14 residues. Looked up from germline, CDR1 is SEHNR and CDR2 is FQNEAQ (reference sequence). CDR3 coding DNA: TGTGCCAGCAGCTCCCAGGGGGCGCGAACTGAAGCTTTCTTT. Translation gives CASSSQGARTEAFF.

The chain carries TRBV9 and TRBJ2-5, with 12 bases that match TRBD2. CDR1 is SGDLS, CDR2 YYNGEE, per germline. Unmatched junction bases numbered 4, after V lost 0 bases and J lost 4 bases. This CDR3 has 16 residues. CDR3 region: CASSVGSSGGAETQYF. In DNA, the CDR3 is TGTGCCAGCAGCGTAGGATCTAGCGGGGGGGCAGAGACCCAGTACTTC.

This sequence joins TRBV30 and TRBJ1-6; D is ambiguous. The CDR3 is 13 residues long. V shed 4 bases and J shed 0 bases, with 4 bases lying between them. Germline V CDR1 and CDR2: GTSNPN, SVGIG (reference sequence). For the CDR3, the DNA is TGTGCCTGGACCTTCTCCTATAATTCACCCCTCCACTTT. It specifies CAWTFSYNSPLHF.